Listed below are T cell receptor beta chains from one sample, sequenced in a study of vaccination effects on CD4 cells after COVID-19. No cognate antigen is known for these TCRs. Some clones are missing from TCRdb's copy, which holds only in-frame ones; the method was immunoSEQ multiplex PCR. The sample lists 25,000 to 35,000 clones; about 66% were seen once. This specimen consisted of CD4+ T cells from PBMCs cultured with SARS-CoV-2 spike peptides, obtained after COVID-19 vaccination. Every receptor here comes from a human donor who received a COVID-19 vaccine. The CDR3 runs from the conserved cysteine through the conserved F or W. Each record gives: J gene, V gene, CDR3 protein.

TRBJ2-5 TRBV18 CASIRAREETQYF
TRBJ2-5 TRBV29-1 CSGQGGGEETQYF
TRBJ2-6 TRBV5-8 CASRRQGTSGANVLTF
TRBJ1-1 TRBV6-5 CASRVQMNTEAFF
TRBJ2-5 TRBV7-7 CASSLRTSGGPETQYF
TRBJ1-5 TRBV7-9 CASSRQGGQYSNQPQHF
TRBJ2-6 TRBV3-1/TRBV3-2 CASSQVPGRGYSGANVLTF
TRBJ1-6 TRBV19 CASSIEDRANSPLHF
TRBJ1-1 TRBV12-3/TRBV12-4 CASRVQGIPEAFF
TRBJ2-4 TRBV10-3 CAISESTGSGIQYF
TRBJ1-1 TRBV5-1 CASSWEQGIGTEAFF
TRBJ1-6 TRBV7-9 CASSSTGTGEFSPLHF
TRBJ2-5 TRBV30 CAWSQSGTTQYF
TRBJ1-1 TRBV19 CASSVKGDTEAFF
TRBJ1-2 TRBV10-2 CASSDQRWYGYTF
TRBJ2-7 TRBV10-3 CAISETGGPYEQYF
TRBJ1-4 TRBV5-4 CASSLRTHQNEKLFF
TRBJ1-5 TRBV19 CASSTHGQPQHF
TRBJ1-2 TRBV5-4 CASSLSGTNYGYTF
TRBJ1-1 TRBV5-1 CASSLGTGKPNTEAFF
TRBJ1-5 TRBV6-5 CASREDRGVNQPQHF
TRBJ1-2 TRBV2 CASSEQGNYGYTF
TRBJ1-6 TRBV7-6 CASSLSAAGPSNSPLHF
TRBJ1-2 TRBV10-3 CAISFGTGGTGYTF
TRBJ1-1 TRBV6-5 CASSLGANTEAFF
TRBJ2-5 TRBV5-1 CASSSATNLGETQYF
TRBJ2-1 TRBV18 CASSPPGLAGYGHEQFF
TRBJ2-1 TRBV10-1 CASSPGTEYNEQFF
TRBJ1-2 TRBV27 CASSLSRGGHYGYTF
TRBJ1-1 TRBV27 CASRLMPFIGTGVQNTEAFF
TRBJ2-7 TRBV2 CASSEGVISYEQYF